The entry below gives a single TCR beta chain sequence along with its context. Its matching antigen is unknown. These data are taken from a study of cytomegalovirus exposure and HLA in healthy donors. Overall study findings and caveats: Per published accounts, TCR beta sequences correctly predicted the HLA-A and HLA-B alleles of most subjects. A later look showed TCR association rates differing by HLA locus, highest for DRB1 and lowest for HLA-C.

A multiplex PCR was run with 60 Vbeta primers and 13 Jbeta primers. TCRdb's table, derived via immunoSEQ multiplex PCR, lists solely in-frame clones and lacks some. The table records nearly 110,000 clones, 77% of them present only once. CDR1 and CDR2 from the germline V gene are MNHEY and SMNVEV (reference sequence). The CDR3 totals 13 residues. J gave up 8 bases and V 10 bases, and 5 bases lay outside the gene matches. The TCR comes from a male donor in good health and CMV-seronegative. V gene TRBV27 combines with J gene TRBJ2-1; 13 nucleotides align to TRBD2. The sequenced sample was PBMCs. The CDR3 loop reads CATRTSGSYEQFF. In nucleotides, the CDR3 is TGTGCCACCCGGACTAGCGGGAGCTATGAGCAGTTCTTC.